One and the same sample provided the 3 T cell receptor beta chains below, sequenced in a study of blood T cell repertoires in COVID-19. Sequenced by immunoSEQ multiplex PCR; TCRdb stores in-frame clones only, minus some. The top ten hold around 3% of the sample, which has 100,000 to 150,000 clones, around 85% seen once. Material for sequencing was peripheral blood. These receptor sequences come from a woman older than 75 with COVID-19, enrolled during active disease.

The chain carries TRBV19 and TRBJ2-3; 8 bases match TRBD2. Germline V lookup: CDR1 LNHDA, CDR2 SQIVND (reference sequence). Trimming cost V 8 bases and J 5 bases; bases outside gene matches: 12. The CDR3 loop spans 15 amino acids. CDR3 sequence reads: CASSKTSGGGDTQYF. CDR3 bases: TGTGCCAGTTCTAAAACTAGCGGAGGAGGAGATACGCAGTATTTT.

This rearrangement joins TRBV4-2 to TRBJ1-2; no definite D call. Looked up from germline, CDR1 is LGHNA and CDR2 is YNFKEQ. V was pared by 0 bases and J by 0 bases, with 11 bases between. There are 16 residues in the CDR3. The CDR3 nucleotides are TGTGCCAGCAGCCAAGATCAGGCGCCGGCTAACTATGGCTACACCTTC. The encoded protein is CASSQDQAPANYGYTF.

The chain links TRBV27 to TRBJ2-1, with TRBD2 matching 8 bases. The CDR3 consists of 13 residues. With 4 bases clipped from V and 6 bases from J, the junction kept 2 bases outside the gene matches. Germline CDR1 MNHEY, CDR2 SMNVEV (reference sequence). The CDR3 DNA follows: TGTGCCAGCAGTTCGGGACTAGTCAATGAGCAGTTCTTC. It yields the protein CASSSGLVNEQFF.